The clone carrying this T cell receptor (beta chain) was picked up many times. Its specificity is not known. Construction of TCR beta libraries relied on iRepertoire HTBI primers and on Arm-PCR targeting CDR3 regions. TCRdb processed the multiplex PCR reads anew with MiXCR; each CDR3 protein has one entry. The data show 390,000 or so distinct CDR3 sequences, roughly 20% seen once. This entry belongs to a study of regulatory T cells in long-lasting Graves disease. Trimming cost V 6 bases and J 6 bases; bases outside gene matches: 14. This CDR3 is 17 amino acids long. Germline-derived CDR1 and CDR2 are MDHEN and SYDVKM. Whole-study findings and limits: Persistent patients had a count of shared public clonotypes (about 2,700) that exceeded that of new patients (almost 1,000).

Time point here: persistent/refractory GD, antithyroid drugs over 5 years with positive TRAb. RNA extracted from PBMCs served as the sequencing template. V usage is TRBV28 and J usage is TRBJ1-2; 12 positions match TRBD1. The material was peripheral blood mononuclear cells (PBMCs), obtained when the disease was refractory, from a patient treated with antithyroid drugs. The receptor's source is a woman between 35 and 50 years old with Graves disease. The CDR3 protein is CASRQNLGDRGHNGYTF. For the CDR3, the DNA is TGTGCCAGCAGACAGAATCTGGGGGACAGGGGGCACAATGGCTACACCTTC.